Sequencing of this TCR beta chain was carried out in a study of shared T cell receptors in the human thymus. This CDR3 is built from 13 residues. V shed 6 bases and J shed 5 bases, with 13 bases lying between them. Germline V lookup: CDR1 MNHEY, CDR2 SMNVEV (reference sequence). Measured with immunoSEQ multiplex PCR; TCRdb has only the in-frame clones, and not every one. The top ten clones hold roughly 0.021% of a sample with about 380,000 clones, just under 95% of them seen once. Sequences were obtained from thymocytes. The receptor comes from a human donor. This sequence joins TRBV27 and TRBJ2-5; a possible D gene is TRBD2 (7 bases). The CDR3 loop reads CASSWGGPETQYF. The CDR3 bases are TGTGCCAGCAGCTGGGGGGGGCCGGAGACCCAGTACTTC.